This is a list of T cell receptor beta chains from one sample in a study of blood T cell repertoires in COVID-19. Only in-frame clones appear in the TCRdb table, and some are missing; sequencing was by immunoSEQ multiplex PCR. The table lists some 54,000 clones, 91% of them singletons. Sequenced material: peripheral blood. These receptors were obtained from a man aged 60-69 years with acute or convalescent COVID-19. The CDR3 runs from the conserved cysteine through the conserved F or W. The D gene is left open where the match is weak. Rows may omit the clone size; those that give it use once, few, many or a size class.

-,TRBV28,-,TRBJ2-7,TGTGCCAGCAGTTTTCAGCGCTACGAGCAGTACTTC,CASSFQRYEQYF
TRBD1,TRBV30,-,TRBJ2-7,TGTGCCTGTTCCTTGGACAGGGGGAGAGAGCAGTACTTC,CACSLDRGREQYF
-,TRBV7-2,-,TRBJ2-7,TGTGCCAGCAGCTTTGGGGGGCGGGAGAGCTCCTACGAGCAGTACTTC,CASSFGGRESSYEQYF
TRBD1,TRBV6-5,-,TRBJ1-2,TGTGCCAGCAAGGACTCGGGACAGGGGAACTATGGCTACACCTTC,CASKDSGQGNYGYTF
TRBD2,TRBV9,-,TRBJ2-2,TGTGCCAGCAGCGTGCTAGCGGGAGACTCGTACACCGGGGAGCTGTTTTTT,CASSVLAGDSYTGELFF
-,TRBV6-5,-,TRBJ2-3,TGTGCCAGCGGGTCGGACAGAACCACAGATACGCAGTATTTT,CASGSDRTTDTQYF
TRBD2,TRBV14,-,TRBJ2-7,TGTGCCAGCAGCCAAGAACTAGCGGGAGTCTCCTACGAGCAGTACTTC,CASSQELAGVSYEQYF
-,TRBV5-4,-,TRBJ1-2,TGTGCCAGCAGCCCAGACGGGGGTGAGGGCTATGGCTACACCTTC,CASSPDGGEGYGYTF
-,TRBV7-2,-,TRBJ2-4,TGTGCCAGCAGCTTAGCGGGGGGATCTAGCGAAAACATTCAGTACTTC,CASSLAGGSSENIQYF
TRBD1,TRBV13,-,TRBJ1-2,TGTGCCAGCAGTCGACAGGGGGCGCTTAACTATGGCTACACCTTC,CASSRQGALNYGYTF
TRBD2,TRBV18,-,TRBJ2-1,TGTGCCAGCTCACCCCCCGGACTAGCCCCTAATGAGCAGTTCTTC,CASSPPGLAPNEQFF
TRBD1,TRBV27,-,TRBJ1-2,TGTGCCAGCAGTCCTTCGACAGGGTGGAGCGCTAACTATGGCTACACCTTC,CASSPSTGWSANYGYTF
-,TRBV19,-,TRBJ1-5,TGTGCCAGTAGTATAGGCGGGGGGGGAAATCAGCCCCAGCATTTT,CASSIGGGGNQPQHF
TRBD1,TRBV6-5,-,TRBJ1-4,TGTGCCAGCAGTAGGACAGGGGTTGGAGAAAAACTGTTTTTT,CASSRTGVGEKLFF
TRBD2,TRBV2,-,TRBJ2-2,TGTGCCAAGGGGACTAGGGGCCCTAGAGGGGAGCTGTTTTTT,CAKGTRGPRGELFF
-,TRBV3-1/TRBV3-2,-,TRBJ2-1,TGTGCCAGCAGCCAAGATGACACACTGACCTACAATGAGCAGTTCTTC,CASSQDDTLTYNEQFF
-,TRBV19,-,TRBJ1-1,TGTGCCAGTAGTCTTCAGATGAACACTGAAGCTTTCTTT,CASSLQMNTEAFF
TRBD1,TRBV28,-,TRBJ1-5,TGTGCCAGCAGGGGACAGGCTTATAGCAATCAGCCCCAGCATTTT,CASRGQAYSNQPQHF
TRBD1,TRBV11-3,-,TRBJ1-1,TGTGCCAGCAGCTCCGGACAGGGGGCTGTGCTAGGAACTGAAGCTTTCTTT,CASSSGQGAVLGTEAFF
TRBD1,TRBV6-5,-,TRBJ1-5,TGTGCCAGCAGTTTCAGGACAGGGGGCTATCAGCCCCAGCATTTT,CASSFRTGGYQPQHF
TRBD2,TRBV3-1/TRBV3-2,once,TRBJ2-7,TGTGCCAGCTGCCCGAGCAGAACTAGCGGCGAGCAGTACTTC,CASCPSRTSGEQYF
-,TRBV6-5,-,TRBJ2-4,TGTGCCAGCAGTTACATGACCGGGGCCAAAAACATTCAGTACTTC,CASSYMTGAKNIQYF
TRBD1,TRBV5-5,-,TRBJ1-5,TGTGCCAGCAGCTTCGACAGGGAGAGACAGCCCCAGCATTTT,CASSFDRERQPQHF
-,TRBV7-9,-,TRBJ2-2,TGTGCCAGCAGCTTTGTACTCGAAGCCGGGGAGCTGTTTTTT,CASSFVLEAGELFF
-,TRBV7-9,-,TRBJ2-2,TGTGCCAGCAGCCTGGAGTTGGGTTCAATGAACACCGGGGAGCTGTTTTTT,CASSLELGSMNTGELFF
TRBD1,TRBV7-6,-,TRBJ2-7,TGTGCCAGCAGCTTAGGCATTCCAGGGGGCGGTATGGACGAGCAGTACTTC,CASSLGIPGGGMDEQYF
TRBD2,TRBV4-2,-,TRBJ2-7,TGTGCCAGCAGCCAGACCGGACTAGCGGGAGTTTACGAGCAGTACTTC,CASSQTGLAGVYEQYF
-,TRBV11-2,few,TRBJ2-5,TGTGCCAGCAGCCCGCGCGGGCGCTTGGAGACCCAGTACTTC,CASSPRGRLETQYF
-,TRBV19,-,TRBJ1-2,TGTGCCAGTAGTACCGAGGGAGTTTCTGCCTATGGCTACACCTTC,CASSTEGVSAYGYTF
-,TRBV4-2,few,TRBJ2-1,TGTGCCAGCAGCCTCGCCAGGAATGAGCAGTTCTTC,CASSLARNEQFF
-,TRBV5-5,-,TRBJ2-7,TGTGCCAGCAGCCGCGGCCTCGGGTTCTACGAGCAGTACTTC,CASSRGLGFYEQYF
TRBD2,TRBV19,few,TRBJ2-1,TGTGCCAGTGCCCAAGCGGGGGATGAGCAGTTCTTC,CASAQAGDEQFF
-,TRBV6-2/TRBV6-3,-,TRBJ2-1,TGTGCCAGCAGTGCGCGGAATGAGCAGTTCTTC,CASSARNEQFF
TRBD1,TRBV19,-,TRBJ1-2,TGTGCCAGTAGTATATCTCCCGGGACAGTCCTCTCGCAAGGCTACACCTTC,CASSISPGTVLSQGYTF
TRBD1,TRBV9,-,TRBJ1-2,TGTGCCAGCAGCGGCATTTTAGGGACAGGAAACTATGGCTACACCTTC,CASSGILGTGNYGYTF
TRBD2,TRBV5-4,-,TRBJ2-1,TGTGCCAGCAGCTATAAGCGGGAGTTAGGCCATGAGCAGTTCTTC,CASSYKRELGHEQFF
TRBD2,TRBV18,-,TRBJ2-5,TGTGCCAGCTCACTTGGACTAGCGGGAGGAGAGACCCAGTACTTC,CASSLGLAGGETQYF
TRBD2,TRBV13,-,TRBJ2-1,TGTGCCAGCAGCCCCGGGACTAGCGAATACAATGAGCAGTTCTTC,CASSPGTSEYNEQFF
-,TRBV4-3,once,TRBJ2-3,TGCGCCAGCAGCCAAGTTGAGGGCAGAGTGGCAGATACGCAGTATTTT,CASSQVEGRVADTQYF
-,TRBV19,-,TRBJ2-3,TGTGCCAGTACCAATAGCCGACCCGATACGCAGTATTTT,CASTNSRPDTQYF
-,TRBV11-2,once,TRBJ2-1,TGTGCCAGCAGCGAAGCTGATGAGCAGTTCTTC,CASSEADEQFF
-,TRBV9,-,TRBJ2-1,TGTGCCAGCAGCCATAAAGCCCATGGGGACTCAAGCAATGAGCAGTTCTTC,CASSHKAHGDSSNEQFF
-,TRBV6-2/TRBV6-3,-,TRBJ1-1,TGTGCCAGCAGTAAAGGGGCCGGCGCCACTGAAGCTTTCTTT,CASSKGAGATEAFF
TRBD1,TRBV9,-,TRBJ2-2,TGTGCCAGCAGCCCCCCATTGAACAGGGGGCCGGGCACCGGGGAGCTGTTTTTT,CASSPPLNRGPGTGELFF
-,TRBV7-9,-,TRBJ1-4,TGTGCCAGCAGCTTAAGTGCCCCGGACAGCGGAGAAAAACTGTTTTTT,CASSLSAPDSGEKLFF
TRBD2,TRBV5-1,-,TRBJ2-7,TGCGCCAGCAACCCCGGGACTAGCAGCTCCGAGCAGTACTTC,CASNPGTSSSEQYF
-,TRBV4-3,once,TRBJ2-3,TGCGCCAGCAGCCGCCTGACAGTCGCCGGGACAGATACGCAGTATTTT,CASSRLTVAGTDTQYF
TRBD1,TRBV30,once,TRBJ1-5,TGTGCTTCCGGACAGGGGTATCAGCCCCAGCATTTT,CASGQGYQPQHF
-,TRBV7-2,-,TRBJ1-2,TGTGCCAGCAGCTTAAGGCGGCCTAACTATGGCTACACCTTC,CASSLRRPNYGYTF
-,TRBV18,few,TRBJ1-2,TGTGCCAGCTCCCCGCGAGTCCCTAATCTCTATGGCTACACCTTC,CASSPRVPNLYGYTF
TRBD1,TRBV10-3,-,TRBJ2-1,TGTGCCATCAGTGAGTCGACAGGGAGCTCCTACAATGAGCAGTTCTTC,CAISESTGSSYNEQFF
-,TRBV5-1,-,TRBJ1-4,TGCGCCAGCCAGGAGGGCAGGCTCGCAACTAATGAAAAACTGTTTTTT,CASQEGRLATNEKLFF
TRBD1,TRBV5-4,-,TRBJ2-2,TGTGCCAGCAGCCTGAACAGGGGTCAGGACACCGGGGAGCTGTTTTTT,CASSLNRGQDTGELFF
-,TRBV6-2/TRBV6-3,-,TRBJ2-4,TGTGCCAGCAGTACATATGGGGCTGCCAAAAACATTCAGTACTTC,CASSTYGAAKNIQYF
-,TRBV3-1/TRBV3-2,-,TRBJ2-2,TGTGCCAGCAGCCAAGATTCTACCAGGGAGCTGTTTTTT,CASSQDSTRELFF
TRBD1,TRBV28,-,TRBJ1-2,TGTGCCAGCGGAACGATTCTCTCTGGCAGGGGGCTAAGGGGCTACACCTTC,CASGTILSGRGLRGYTF
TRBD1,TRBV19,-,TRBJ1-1,TGTGCCAGTAGTCCATGGACAGGCGAGAACACTGAAGCTTTCTTT,CASSPWTGENTEAFF
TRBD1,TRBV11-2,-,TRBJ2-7,TGTGCCAGCAGACCAGCAGGGACAGCCTCCTACGAGCAGTACTTC,CASRPAGTASYEQYF
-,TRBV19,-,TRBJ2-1,TGTGCCAGTAGCGGCCGAGGCTACTCCTACAATGAGCAGTTCTTC,CASSGRGYSYNEQFF